These 17 T cell receptor beta chains were all obtained from the same sample, sequenced in a study of identifying expanded T cells in peripheral blood. Data came from immunoSEQ multiplex PCR; TCRdb stores just in-frame clones and leaves some out. The repertoire consists of around 100,000 clones, with roughly 88% occurring once and the leading ten covering around an eighth. Sequenced sample: blood. The receptors were gathered from a person aged 18 to 69 in good health.

The rearrangement links TRBV7-2 to TRBJ1-2; D remains ambiguous. Germline V CDR1 and CDR2: SGHTA, FQGNSA. CDR3 length: 15 residues. Trimming removed 4 bases at V and 6 bases at J, with 18 bases between. The CDR3 sequence: CASSSSGERVNGYTF. CDR3 nucleotide sequence: TGTGCCAGCAGCTCTTCGGGTGAGAGGGTTAATGGCTACACCTTC.

V usage is TRBV14 and J usage is TRBJ1-2; 9 bases are a match to TRBD1. Trimming took 3 bases from V and 8 from J; bases not matched to a gene: 4. The CDR3 runs to 13 residues. CDR1 and CDR2 from the germline V gene are SGHDN and FVKESK. The CDR3 loop reads CASSQLQGAGYTF. In nucleotides, the CDR3 is TGTGCCAGCAGCCAGTTACAGGGGGCGGGCTACACCTTC.

The chain recombines TRBV6-1 with TRBJ2-1; possibly TRBD2 for D (5 bases). The V and J ends lost 10 bases and 9 bases respectively, with 19 bases between them. Germline CDR1 reads MNHNS; CDR2 reads SASEGT. CDR3 length equals 13 residues. For the CDR3, the DNA is TGTGCCACCTTAAAAGAGGGCGGGCGTGAGCAGTTCTTC. This gives the protein CATLKEGGREQFF.

This clone counts as medium-sized. The chain has TRBV7-9 and TRBJ1-1, with D possibly matching TRBD1 (6 bases). Looked up from germline, CDR1 is SEHNR and CDR2 is FQNEAQ (reference sequence). This CDR3 spans 15 amino acids. Between the trimmed V and J ends, which lost 5 bases and 4 bases, there was a span of 17 bases. The CDR3 loop reads CASSGETGLATEAFF. In nucleotides, the CDR3 is TGTGCCAGCAGCGGAGAAACAGGGTTGGCCACTGAAGCTTTCTTT.

The CDR3 region is CASSTGRTLSGNTIYF. In DNA form, the CDR3 reads TGTGCCAGCAGCACCGGACGGACCCTCTCTGGAAACACCATATATTTT. The rearrangement joins TRBV21-1 to TRBJ1-3. TRBV21-1 is noted as a pseudogene. This CDR3 region has 16 residues.

The V gene is TRBV6-4, the J gene TRBJ2-3, with D hard to call. Trimming took 4 bases from V and 0 from J, leaving 8 bases between them. The CDR3 extends over 14 amino acids. The V gene's germline CDR1 is MRHNA and CDR2 SNTAGT. The CDR3 sequence: CASSVGLSTDTQYF. The CDR3 DNA is TGTGCCAGCAGTGTCGGGCTTAGCACAGATACGCAGTATTTT.

This clone appeared a single time. CDR3: CASSIQQGVGSPLHF. DNA for the CDR3: TGTGCCAGCAGCATACAACAGGGGGTGGGGTCACCCCTCCACTTT. The chain employs TRBV7-8 and TRBJ1-6, with 8 bases lining up with TRBD1. The CDR3 is made up of 15 amino acids. Germline-derived CDR1 and CDR2 are SGHVS and FQNEAQ. V gave up 5 bases and J gave up 10 bases; unmatched junction bases: 10. The full variable domain, completed using reference TRBV7-8 and TRBJ1-6, is GAGVSQSPRYKVAKRGQDVALRCDPISGHVSLFWYQQALGQGPEFLTYFQNEAQLDKSGLPSDRFFAERPEGSVSTLKIQRTQQEDSAVYLCASSIQQGVGSPLHFGNGTRLTVT.

The chain recombines TRBV7-8 with TRBJ1-2; the D gene is possibly TRBD1 (6 bases). Germline-derived CDR1 and CDR2 are SGHVS and FQNEAQ. This CDR3 comprises 13 residues. Trimming pared 4 bases from V and 6 bases from J, leaving 12 bases between. CDR3 residues: CASSYTGTNGYTF. CDR3 DNA: TGTGCCAGCAGCTACACCGGGACAAATGGCTACACCTTC.

This clone has only a few counts. This chain uses TRBV7-7 with TRBJ1-4; D is unclear. The CDR3 contains 13 residues. CDR1 is SSHAT and CDR2 is FNYEAQ in the germline V gene (reference sequence). V lost 5 bases and J lost 7, with 11 bases in between. Here the CDR3 DNA reads TGTGCCAGCAGCCCCCAGCTGGGTGAAAAACTGTTTTTT. Protein sequence: CASSPQLGEKLFF.

This chain joins TRBV7-2 and TRBJ2-7; 8 bases fit TRBD1. This CDR3 comprises 15 residues. The ends lost 5 bases at V and 3 bases at J; junction bases unmatched: 9. Per the germline V gene, CDR1 is SGHTA and CDR2 is FQGNSA. The CDR3 region is CASSRTGGGLYEQYF. CDR3 DNA: TGTGCCAGCAGCCGAACAGGGGGAGGCCTCTACGAGCAGTACTTC.

This clone has a single count. The rearrangement links TRBV7-2 to TRBJ2-7; D perhaps matches TRBD1 (6 bases). CDR1 SGHTA and CDR2 FQGNSA come from the germline V gene. V lost 5 bases and J lost 6, with 14 bases in between. The CDR3 loop spans 13 amino acids. This CDR3 is CASSPQGKGEQYF. The CDR3, as DNA: TGTGCCAGCAGCCCCCAGGGGAAGGGCGAGCAGTACTTC.

This sequence joins TRBV25-1 and TRBJ1-5; D gene ambiguous. V gave up 0 bases and J gave up 5 bases, with 5 bases separating them. Germline CDR1 is MGHDK and CDR2 is SYGVNS. The CDR3 is made up of 13 amino acids. The CDR3 DNA is TGTGCCAGCAGTGAATATTGGGATCAGCCCCAGCATTTT. Residues: CASSEYWDQPQHF. Looking up the rest from reference TRBV25-1 and TRBJ1-5 gives the full variable domain: EADIYQTPRYLVIGTGKKITLECSQTMGHDKMYWYQQDPGMELHLIHYSYGVNSTEKGDLSSESTVSRIRTEHFPLTLESARPSHTSQYLCASSEYWDQPQHFGDGTRLSIL.

The rearrangement uses TRBV7-2 and TRBJ2-1, with D possibly matching TRBD2 (5 bases). This CDR3 region has 14 residues. V shed 7 bases and J shed 3 bases, with 13 bases lying between them. The germline V gene has CDR1 SGHTA and CDR2 FQGNSA. Written as DNA, the CDR3 is TGTGCCAGCACCCCCGGGAACTACTACAATGAGCAGTTCTTC. Amino acid sequence: CASTPGNYYNEQFF.

The chain carries TRBV19 and TRBJ2-5; no reliable D call. The CDR3 consists of 14 residues. With 1 base removed from V and 1 base from J, the gap between germline ends came to 7 bases. The germline V gene has CDR1 LNHDA and CDR2 SQIVND (reference sequence). DNA for the CDR3: TGTGCCAGTAGTATAGCTGCGGCCCAAGAGACCCAGTACTTC. This codes for CASSIAAAQETQYF.

With respect to this clone: The junction and the germline gene differ at one end; a read error may be behind it. The rearrangement uses TRBV4-3 and TRBJ2-7; D might be TRBD1 (5 bases). The germline V gene encodes CDR1 LGHNA and CDR2 YSLEER. The CDR3 covers 11 residues. The CDR3 region is CASSQQDRQSF. CDR3 DNA: TGCGCCAGCAGCCAACAGGACCGACAGTCCTTC.

The chain recombines TRBV7-2 with TRBJ1-4; D not certain. This CDR3 contains 13 residues. CDR1 and CDR2 from the germline V gene are SGHTA and FQGNSA. Trimming removed 4 bases at V and 4 bases at J, with 7 bases between. For the CDR3, the DNA is TGTGCCAGCAGCTCACACGTTAATGAAAAACTGTTTTTT. It encodes CASSSHVNEKLFF.

This clone was counted at least ten times. This rearrangement joins TRBV2 to TRBJ1-4; D remains ambiguous. CDR3 length equals 12 residues. Germline V gives CDR1 SNHLY, CDR2 FYNNEI. V shed 4 bases and J shed 4 bases, with 4 bases lying between them. The CDR3 sequence is CASSGVNEKLFF. In nucleotides, the CDR3 is TGTGCCAGCAGTGGGGTTAATGAAAAACTGTTTTTT.